The entry below describes one T cell receptor (beta chain). This clone's antigen is unknown. Base qualities are not provided; no much larger clone lies one nucleotide away. The library was obtained by the immunoSEQ multiplex PCR assay. Drawn from immuneACCESS, this table holds only the in-frame rearrangements with V and J called that TCRdb kept. Clones are partly lost; checked studies trace under half to an unresolved V gene and leave the rest unexplained. The sample profile shows 120,000 to 150,000 clones; over 85% of them were found once. The ten largest clones take up around 10% of the sample. Counted from cysteine to phenylalanine, this CDR3 has 15 amino acids. Only the CDR3 part of the read is kept: 45 bases, read in frame from the first base. The germline V gene sets CDR1 to SNHLY and CDR2 to FYNNEI. The V end loses 8 bases and the J end loses 2 bases, and a stretch of 16 bases separates them.

This sample was included in a study of control samples from healthy donors and cancer patients (dated by TCRdb to the early 2020s). The specimen was blood. The rearrangement joined TRBV2 to TRBJ1-5; the D gene is perhaps TRBD1, on 5 matching bases. This receptor was obtained from a man aged 25-45 years in good health. CDR3 loop: CASARDWGGNQPQHF. The nucleotide sequence is given as TGTGCCAGCGCAAGGGACTGGGGAGGCAATCAGCCCCAGCATTTT.